A selection of T cell receptor beta chains follows, all from one sample in a study of shared clonotypes between healthy human individuals. Data came from immunoSEQ multiplex PCR; TCRdb stores just in-frame clones and leaves some out. The sample carries about 1.9 million clones, 93% recorded once. Sequencing was done on a sample of naive CD8+ T cells from PBMCs. These receptor sequences come from a man between 18 and 35 years old in good health. Some clones in this sample may be carry-over from other donors' samples. Each CDR3 is given with its conserved first and last residue. The D gene is left open where the match is weak. Where a row states a size, it is once, few, many or the class of an expanded clone; other rows omit it.

J gene,V gene,D gene,clone size,CDR3 protein,CDR3 DNA
TRBJ1-2,TRBV5-4,NA,NA,CASSPRDYGYTF,TGTGCCAGCAGCCCCCGGGACTATGGCTACACCTTC
TRBJ1-3,TRBV7-9,TRBD1,NA,CASSRDRTGVTIYF,TGTGCCAGCAGCCGAGACAGAACAGGGGTCACCATATATTTT
TRBJ2-1,TRBV7-7,NA,NA,CASSPGSPSHNEQFF,TGTGCCAGCAGCCCTGGGTCCCCATCCCACAATGAGCAGTTCTTC
TRBJ2-2,TRBV27,TRBD2,NA,CASSPGTSGNTGELFF,TGTGCCAGCAGTCCCGGGACTAGCGGGAACACCGGGGAGCTGTTTTTT
TRBJ2-7,TRBV4-3,TRBD1,NA,CASSQESGTGGSYEQYF,TGCGCCAGCAGCCAAGAGAGTGGGACAGGGGGTTCCTACGAGCAGTACTTC
TRBJ2-1,TRBV18,TRBD2,NA,CASSPPGLAGTYNEQFF,TGTGCCAGCTCACCACCCGGGCTAGCGGGAACCTACAATGAGCAGTTCTTC
TRBJ2-7,TRBV4-1,NA,NA,CASSQDLGEGNYEQYF,TGCGCCAGCAGCCAAGATCTAGGTGAGGGAAACTACGAGCAGTACTTC
TRBJ2-7,TRBV28,TRBD2,NA,CASSILAVYEYEQYF,TGTGCCAGCAGTATCCTAGCGGTCTACGAATACGAGCAGTACTTC
TRBJ1-1,TRBV19,NA,NA,CASSIARAQNTEAFF,TGTGCCAGTAGTATAGCGAGAGCGCAGAACACTGAAGCTTTCTTT
TRBJ2-7,TRBV4-1,NA,NA,CASSQTPGPAYEQYF,TGCGCCAGCAGCCAAACCCCAGGGCCCGCCTACGAGCAGTACTTC
TRBJ2-7,TRBV5-1,TRBD2,NA,CASSAGLAGNSYEQYF,TGCGCCAGCAGCGCCGGACTAGCGGGGAACTCCTACGAGCAGTACTTC
TRBJ1-5,TRBV4-1,NA,NA,CASSQDPAGSIYQPQHF,TGCGCCAGCAGCCAAGATCCGGCAGGGAGCATATATCAGCCCCAGCATTTT
TRBJ2-3,TRBV4-1,TRBD1,NA,CASSQDVTRTGIDTQYF,TGCGCCAGCAGCCAAGATGTTACCCGGACAGGGATAGATACGCAGTATTTT
TRBJ2-3,TRBV19,TRBD2,NA,CASGTSVGDTQYF,TGTGCCAGCGGGACTAGCGTCGGAGATACGCAGTATTTT
TRBJ1-3,TRBV4-3,NA,NA,CASSQYNGVDTIYF,TGCGCCAGCAGCCAATATAACGGGGTAGACACCATATATTTT
TRBJ2-2,TRBV5-4,TRBD1,NA,CASSLGTANTGELFF,TGTGCCAGCAGCCTCGGGACAGCGAACACCGGGGAGCTGTTTTTT
TRBJ2-5,TRBV19,NA,NA,CASSEDGEETQYF,TGTGCCAGTAGCGAGGACGGTGAGGAGACCCAGTACTTC
TRBJ1-5,TRBV28,NA,NA,CASSLRIRQPQHF,TGTGCCAGCAGTTTACGTATAAGGCAGCCCCAGCATTTT
TRBJ2-2,TRBV4-1,TRBD1,NA,CASSQEDRGHGELFF,TGCGCCAGCAGCCAAGAGGACAGGGGACACGGGGAGCTGTTTTTT
TRBJ2-1,TRBV30,TRBD2,NA,CAWEGLAGGPYNEQFF,TGTGCCTGGGAGGGATTAGCGGGAGGGCCCTACAATGAGCAGTTCTTC
TRBJ1-2,TRBV27,TRBD1,NA,CASSTGQGAYGYTF,TGTGCCAGCAGTACGGGACAGGGGGCTTACGGCTACACCTTC
TRBJ1-2,TRBV9,NA,NA,CASSPNSGGYTF,TGTGCCAGCAGCCCAAATTCTGGCGGCTACACCTTC
TRBJ1-1,TRBV7-2,NA,NA,CASSTRTVNTEAFF,TGTGCCAGCAGCACCCGGACAGTTAACACTGAAGCTTTCTTT
TRBJ2-5,TRBV7-9,NA,NA,CASSSPWVPGETQYF,TGTGCCAGCAGCTCACCTTGGGTCCCAGGGGAGACCCAGTACTTC
TRBJ1-2,TRBV27,TRBD1,once,CASSLDRGVGYTF,TGTGCCAGCAGTTTAGACAGGGGGGTGGGCTACACCTTC
TRBJ2-1,TRBV28,NA,NA,CASTFRANGYNEQFF,TGTGCCAGCACATTCAGGGCCAACGGCTACAATGAGCAGTTCTTC
TRBJ1-1,TRBV28,NA,NA,CAVTEDTEAFF,TGTGCCGTGACAGAGGACACTGAAGCTTTCTTT
TRBJ1-2,TRBV12-5,TRBD1,NA,CASGLVPGTGVNGYTF,TGTGCTAGTGGTTTGGTACCCGGGACAGGGGTGAATGGCTACACCTTC
TRBJ2-1,TRBV7-3,TRBD1,NA,CASSIGTGAQFF,TGTGCCAGCAGCATAGGGACAGGGGCTCAGTTCTTC
TRBJ1-1,TRBV11-2,NA,NA,CASSTGGSAFF,TGTGCCAGCAGCACCGGGGGCTCAGCTTTCTTT
TRBJ2-7,TRBV30,NA,NA,CAWSVPPRVYEQYF,TGTGCCTGGAGTGTACCCCCCAGGGTTTACGAGCAGTACTTC